Listed below are T cell receptor beta chains from one sample, sequenced in a study of blood T cells in healthy people across ages. TCRdb analysed the 5' RACE reads with MiXCR anew, one entry per CDR3 protein. The sample gives hundreds of thousands of distinct CDR3 sequences, roughly 44% of which show up once; around 21% is in the top ten. What was sequenced was blood. The source is a man aged 60 to 75 in good health. Both conserved end residues are part of each CDR3. A D gene is named only where the DNA matches it firmly. Clone size appears in some rows only: once, few, many, or a class for an expanded clone.

clone size	V gene	D gene	J gene	CDR3 DNA	CDR3 protein
-	TRBV7-2	-	TRBJ2-5	TGTGCCAGCAGCTTGGGAGGGGGGGCCAAAGAGACCCAGTACTTC	CASSLGGGAKETQYF
many	TRBV20-1	-	TRBJ1-2	TGCAGTGCTAGAAGCCAGGTTTCTTCCCTTTATGGCTACACCTTC	CSARSQVSSLYGYTF
few	TRBV4-1	TRBD1	TRBJ1-6	TGCGCCAGCAGCCAAGAGAGGACAGGAGTCCTCCACTTT	CASSQERTGVLHF
few	TRBV6-5	TRBD1	TRBJ2-7	TGTGCCAGCAGTTACTCGATGCTGGGTCAGGGGGCCTCCTACGAGCAGTACTTC	CASSYSMLGQGASYEQYF
-	TRBV6-2/TRBV6-3	-	TRBJ1-2	TGTGCCAGCAGAGACCCGGGGCGAGGATATGGCTACACCTTC	CASRDPGRGYGYTF
-	TRBV3-1	-	TRBJ1-6	TGTGCCAGCAGCCGCAGGAGTTCGGATTCACCCCTCCACTTT	CASSRRSSDSPLHF
-	TRBV20-1	TRBD2	TRBJ2-1	TGCAGTGCTAGGGGACTAGCGGGGGGGCCAAATGAGCAGTTCTTC	CSARGLAGGPNEQFF
-	TRBV6-1	TRBD1	TRBJ1-2	TGTGCCAGCAGTCCAGCCGGGACAGTTGCCAGCTATGGCTACACCTTC	CASSPAGTVASYGYTF
once	TRBV6-6	TRBD1	TRBJ2-7	TGTGCCAGCAGTCCCCACGGACAGGGGAGAATCTACGAGCAGTACTTC	CASSPHGQGRIYEQYF
-	TRBV28	-	TRBJ2-3	TGTGCCAGCACTGGACCAAGACTCACAGATACGCAGTATTTT	CASTGPRLTDTQYF
-	TRBV20-1	-	TRBJ2-7	TGCAGTGCTAGCTTTCGGGGGGCCAACAATGAGCAGTACTTC	CSASFRGANNEQYF
once	TRBV5-6	TRBD2	TRBJ2-1	TGTGCCAGCAGCTTCGGGATTAGCGGGGGGAGCTCCTACAATGAGCAGTTCTTC	CASSFGISGGSSYNEQFF
-	TRBV7-9	-	TRBJ2-7	TGTGCCAGCAGCTTAGCTCAGGGGACCCCCTACGAGCAGTACTTC	CASSLAQGTPYEQYF
few	TRBV4-2	-	TRBJ2-3	TGTGCCAGCAGCCATAGTGGTTCAGATACGCAGTATTTT	CASSHSGSDTQYF
-	TRBV7-8	TRBD2	TRBJ2-4	TGTGCCAGCAGCTTAAGGGCTAGCGGGGGCCGTTGGGAGCAGTACTTC	CASSLRASGGRWEQYF
-	TRBV5-1	-	TRBJ1-5	TGCGCCAGCAGCCTCGGGGAAGTCAATCAGCCCCAGCATTTT	CASSLGEVNQPQHF
-	TRBV2	-	TRBJ2-3	TGTGCCAGCAGTGTGGAGAATACGCAGTATTTT	CASSVENTQYF
-	TRBV11-1	TRBD1	TRBJ2-4	TGTGCTACCAGCTTAGGAGACAGGGTATCCAAAAACATTCAGTACTTC	CATSLGDRVSKNIQYF
-	TRBV5-6	TRBD2	TRBJ2-2	TGTGCCAGCAGCTTGGCACTAGCGGAGACGAACACCGGGGAGCTGTTTTTT	CASSLALAETNTGELFF
few	TRBV7-2	TRBD2	TRBJ2-1	TGTGCCAGCAGTATACCCGGGACTAGCAGGAATGAGCAGTTCTTC	CASSIPGTSRNEQFF
-	TRBV4-3	-	TRBJ2-2	TGCGCCAGCAGCCAAGAGCGTTTGGACAGAAACACCGGGGAGCTGTTTTTT	CASSQERLDRNTGELFF
-	TRBV6-5	-	TRBJ2-1	TGTGCCAGCAGGCGGGACTTGACGGATGAGCAGTTCTTC	CASRRDLTDEQFF
-	TRBV6-2/TRBV6-3	TRBD2	TRBJ2-3	TGTGCCAGCAGTTACGGCTCTACTAGCGGGGGCCCCAGGGATACGCAGTGTTTT	CASSYGSTSGGPRDTQCF
few	TRBV27	-	TRBJ2-6	TGTGCCAGCAGTTTAGGGTCGCGCCGACGCTCTGGGGCCAACGTCCTGACTTTC	CASSLGSRRRSGANVLTF
-	TRBV15	TRBD1	TRBJ2-2	TGTGCCACCAGCTGGGACAGGCTCAGAACGAACACCGGGGAGCTGTTTTTT	CATSWDRLRTNTGELFF
-	TRBV10-3	-	TRBJ1-4	TGTGCCATCTCCCGAGAGGCCGCCTCAAATGAAAAACTGTTTTTT	CAISREAASNEKLFF
-	TRBV15	TRBD1	TRBJ2-7	TGTGCCACCAGCCTTCTTCCAGGGACAGGGGCGAACTACGAGCAGTACTTC	CATSLLPGTGANYEQYF
-	TRBV6-2/TRBV6-3	TRBD1	TRBJ1-5	TGTGCCAGCAGTTATTCGACAGGGGGCGGCAATCAGCCCCAGCATTTT	CASSYSTGGGNQPQHF
-	TRBV19	-	TRBJ1-4	TGTGCCAGTAGTCGGACGTATGCAACTAATGAAAAACTGTTTTTT	CASSRTYATNEKLFF
few	TRBV20-1	-	TRBJ1-6	TGCAGTGCTAGATCCGTCGGAGGGGATTCACCCCTCCACTTT	CSARSVGGDSPLHF
-	TRBV7-2	-	TRBJ1-4	TGTGCCAGCAGCTCTTACAGCTCAACTACTGAAAAACTGTTTTTT	CASSSYSSTTEKLFF
few	TRBV7-9	-	TRBJ1-4	TGTGCCAGCAGCCACCGGACTTTGGGCAATGAAAAACTGTTTTTT	CASSHRTLGNEKLFF
once	TRBV7-2	TRBD1	TRBJ2-1	TGTGCCAGCAGCTTAGCGGCTCAGGGGGTTGTCAATGAGCAGTTCTTC	CASSLAAQGVVNEQFF
few	TRBV5-5	-	TRBJ2-7	TGTGCCAGCAGCTCCCCGGTAGGGGTTCCTTACGAGCAGTACTTC	CASSSPVGVPYEQYF
once	TRBV2	TRBD1	TRBJ1-1	TGTGCCAGCAGTGAATGGGACAGGGCTGGTGAAGCTTTCTTT	CASSEWDRAGEAFF
-	TRBV6-2/TRBV6-3	-	TRBJ1-5	TGTGCCAGCAGAGGACGGGGCAATCAGCCCCAGCATTTT	CASRGRGNQPQHF
-	TRBV4-3	TRBD1	TRBJ1-1	TGCGCCAGCAGCCAAGGACAGGGGTTCACTGAAGCTTTCTTT	CASSQGQGFTEAFF
-	TRBV20-1	-	TRBJ1-4	TGCAGTGCTGACCCCGGGGGTCACGGTGAAAAACTGTTTTTT	CSADPGGHGEKLFF
-	TRBV20-1	-	TRBJ2-3	TGCAGTGCTATCCCCAGGGTTCCCTCCACAGATACGCAGTATTTT	CSAIPRVPSTDTQYF
-	TRBV11-2	-	TRBJ2-7	TGTGCCAGCAGCCCAGGGTCTATCTCCTACAATGAGCAGTACTTC	CASSPGSISYNEQYF
-	TRBV7-2	-	TRBJ2-1	TGTGCCAGCAGCTTAAGACGCAGGGGAGATAATGAGCAGTTCTTC	CASSLRRRGDNEQFF
-	TRBV2	TRBD2	TRBJ2-3	TGTGCCAGCACCGGGGTGAGCGGGGAAGTAGGTACGCAGTATTTT	CASTGVSGEVGTQYF
medium-sized	TRBV9	-	TRBJ2-1	TGTGCCAGCAGCGTACCCGTCGCGGGGTCTTACAATGAGCAGTTCTTC	CASSVPVAGSYNEQFF
few	TRBV12-3/TRBV12-4	-	TRBJ2-3	TGTGCCAGCAGTCTGACATACCCCAGGTATACGCAGTATTTT	CASSLTYPRYTQYF
few	TRBV20-1	TRBD1	TRBJ2-2	TGCAGTGCTGGGACAGGGAACACCGGGGAGCTGTTTTTT	CSAGTGNTGELFF
few	TRBV12-3/TRBV12-4	-	TRBJ1-2	TGTGCCAGCAGTAGTGACACCCTGGGGTATGGCTACACCTTC	CASSSDTLGYGYTF
few	TRBV5-1	-	TRBJ2-5	TGCGCCAGCAGCCTCAGGACAGGGAGGGAAGAGACCCAGTACTTC	CASSLRTGREETQYF
few	TRBV29-1	TRBD1	TRBJ2-3	TGCAGCGCTTCAGGACAGGGGAGAGCAGATACGCAGTATTTT	CSASGQGRADTQYF
few	TRBV4-1	TRBD1	TRBJ2-4	TGCGCCAGCAGCCAGAGGACAGGGGAAAACATTCAGTACTTC	CASSQRTGENIQYF
few	TRBV20-1	TRBD1	TRBJ2-1	TGCAGTGGGGGACGGGACAGAGGAGATGAGCAGTTCTTC	CSGGRDRGDEQFF